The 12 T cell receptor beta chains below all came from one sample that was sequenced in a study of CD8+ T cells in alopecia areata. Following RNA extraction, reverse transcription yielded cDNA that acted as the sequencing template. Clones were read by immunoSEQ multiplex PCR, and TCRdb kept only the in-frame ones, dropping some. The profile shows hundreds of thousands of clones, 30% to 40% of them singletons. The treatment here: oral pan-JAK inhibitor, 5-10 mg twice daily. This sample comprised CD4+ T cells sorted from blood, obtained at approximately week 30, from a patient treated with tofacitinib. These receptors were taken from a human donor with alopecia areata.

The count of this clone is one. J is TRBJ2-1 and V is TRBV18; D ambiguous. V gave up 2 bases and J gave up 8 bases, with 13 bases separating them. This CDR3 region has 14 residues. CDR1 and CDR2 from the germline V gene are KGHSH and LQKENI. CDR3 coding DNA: TGTGCCAGCTCACCAACGGCTGGTCGATATGAGCAGTTCTTC. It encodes CASSPTAGRYEQFF.

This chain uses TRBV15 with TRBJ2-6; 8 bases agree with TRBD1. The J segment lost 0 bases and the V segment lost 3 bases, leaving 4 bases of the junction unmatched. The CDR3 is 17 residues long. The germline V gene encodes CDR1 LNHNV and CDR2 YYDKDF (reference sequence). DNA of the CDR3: TGTGCCACCAGCAGCACAACAGGGGGCTCTGGGGCCAACGTCCTGACTTTC. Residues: CATSSTTGGSGANVLTF. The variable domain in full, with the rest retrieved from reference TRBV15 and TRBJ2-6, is DAMVIQNPRYQVTQFGKPVTLSCSQTLNHNVMYWYQQKSSQAPKLLFHYYDKDFNNEADTPDNFQSRRPNTSFCFLDIRSPGLGDTAMYLCATSSTTGGSGANVLTFGAGSRLTVL.

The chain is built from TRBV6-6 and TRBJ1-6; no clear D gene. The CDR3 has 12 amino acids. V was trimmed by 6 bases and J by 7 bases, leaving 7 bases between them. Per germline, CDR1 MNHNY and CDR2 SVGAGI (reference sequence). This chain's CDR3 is CASRAVNSPLHF. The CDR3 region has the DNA TGTGCCAGCAGGGCGGTGAATTCACCCCTCCACTTT.

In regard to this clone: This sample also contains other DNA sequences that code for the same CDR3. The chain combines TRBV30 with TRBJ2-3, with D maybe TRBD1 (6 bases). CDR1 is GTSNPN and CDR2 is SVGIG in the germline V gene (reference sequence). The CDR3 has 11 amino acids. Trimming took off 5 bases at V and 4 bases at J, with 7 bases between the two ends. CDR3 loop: CAWSGADTQYF. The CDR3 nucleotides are TGTGCCTGGTCAGGGGCAGATACGCAGTATTTT. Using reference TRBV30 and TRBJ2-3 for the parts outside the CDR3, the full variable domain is SQTIHQWPATLVQPVGSPLSLECTVEGTSNPNLYWYRQAAGRGLQLLFYSVGIGQISSEVPQNLSASRPQDRQFILSSKKLLLSDSGFYLCAWSGADTQYFGPGTRLTVL.

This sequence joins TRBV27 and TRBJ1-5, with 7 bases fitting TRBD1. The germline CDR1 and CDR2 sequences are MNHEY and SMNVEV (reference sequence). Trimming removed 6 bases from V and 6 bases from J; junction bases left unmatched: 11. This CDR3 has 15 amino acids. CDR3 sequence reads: CASRGTATLSQPQHF. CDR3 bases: TGTGCCAGCAGGGGGACAGCCACCCTAAGTCAGCCCCAGCATTTT.

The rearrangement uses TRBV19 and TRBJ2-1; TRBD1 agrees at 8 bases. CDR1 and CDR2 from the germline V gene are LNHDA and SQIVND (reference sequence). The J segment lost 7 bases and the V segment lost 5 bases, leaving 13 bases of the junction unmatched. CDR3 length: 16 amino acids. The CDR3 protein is CASSDRGGLRENEQFF. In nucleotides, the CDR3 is TGTGCCAGTAGTGACAGGGGCGGGTTACGTGAGAATGAGCAGTTCTTC.

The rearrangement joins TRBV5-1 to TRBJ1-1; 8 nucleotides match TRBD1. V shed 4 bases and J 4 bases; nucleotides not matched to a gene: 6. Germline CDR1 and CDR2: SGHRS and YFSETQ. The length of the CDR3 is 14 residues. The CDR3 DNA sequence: TGCGCCAGCAGCCACCCAACAGGGGGCACTGAAGCTTTCTTT. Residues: CASSHPTGGTEAFF.

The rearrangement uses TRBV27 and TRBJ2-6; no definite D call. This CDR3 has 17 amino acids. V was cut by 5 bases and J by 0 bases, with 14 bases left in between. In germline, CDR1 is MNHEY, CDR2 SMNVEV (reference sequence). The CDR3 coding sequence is TGTGCCAGCAGTCGTTCTAGGGCCTCCTCTGGGGCCAACGTCCTGACTTTC. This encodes CASSRSRASSGANVLTF.

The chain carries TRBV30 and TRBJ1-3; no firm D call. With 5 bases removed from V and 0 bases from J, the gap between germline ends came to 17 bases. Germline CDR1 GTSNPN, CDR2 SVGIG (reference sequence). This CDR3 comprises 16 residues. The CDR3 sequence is CAWVPSHSRSGNTIYF. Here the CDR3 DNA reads TGTGCCTGGGTACCGTCTCACTCGCGCTCTGGAAACACCATATATTTT.

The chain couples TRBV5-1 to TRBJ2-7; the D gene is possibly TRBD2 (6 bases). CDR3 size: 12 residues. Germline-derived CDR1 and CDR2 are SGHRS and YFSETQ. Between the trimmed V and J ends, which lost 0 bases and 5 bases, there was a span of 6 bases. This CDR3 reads CASSLAGDEQYF. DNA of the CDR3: TGCGCCAGCAGCTTGGCGGGGGACGAGCAGTACTTC.

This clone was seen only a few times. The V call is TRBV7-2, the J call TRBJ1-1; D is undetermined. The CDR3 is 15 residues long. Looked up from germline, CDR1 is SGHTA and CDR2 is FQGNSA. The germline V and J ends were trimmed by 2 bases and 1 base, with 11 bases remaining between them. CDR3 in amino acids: CASSLHSPGNTEAFF. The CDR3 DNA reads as TGTGCCAGCAGCTTACATTCACCGGGGAACACTGAAGCTTTCTTT. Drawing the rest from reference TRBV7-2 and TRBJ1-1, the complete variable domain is GAGVSQSPSNKVTEKGKDVELRCDPISGHTALYWYRQSLGQGLEFLIYFQGNSAPDKSGLPSDRFSAERTGGSVSTLTIQRTQQEDSAVYLCASSLHSPGNTEAFFGQGTRLTVV.

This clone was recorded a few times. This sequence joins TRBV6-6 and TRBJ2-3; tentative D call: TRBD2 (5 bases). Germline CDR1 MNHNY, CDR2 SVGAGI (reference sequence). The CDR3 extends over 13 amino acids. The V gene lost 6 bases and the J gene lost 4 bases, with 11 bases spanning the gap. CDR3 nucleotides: TGTGCCAGCAGCCCCAGAGGGCCAGATACGCAGTATTTT. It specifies CASSPRGPDTQYF.